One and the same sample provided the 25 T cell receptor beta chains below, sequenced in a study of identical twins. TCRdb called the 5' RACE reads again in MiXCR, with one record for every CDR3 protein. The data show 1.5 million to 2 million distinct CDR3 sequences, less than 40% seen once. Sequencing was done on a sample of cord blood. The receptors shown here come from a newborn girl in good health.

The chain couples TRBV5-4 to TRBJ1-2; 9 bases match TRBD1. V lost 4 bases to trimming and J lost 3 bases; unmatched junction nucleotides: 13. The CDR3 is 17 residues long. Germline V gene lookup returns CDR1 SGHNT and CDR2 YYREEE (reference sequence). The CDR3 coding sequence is TGTGCCAGCAGCCCTCCGGGACAGGGCTACACCGACTATGGCTACACCTTC. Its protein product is CASSPPGQGYTDYGYTF.

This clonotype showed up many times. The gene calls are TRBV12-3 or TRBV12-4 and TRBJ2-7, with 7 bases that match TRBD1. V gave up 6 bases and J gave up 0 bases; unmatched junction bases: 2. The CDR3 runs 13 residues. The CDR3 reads CASRGDSSYEQYF. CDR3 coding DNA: TGTGCCAGCAGGGGGGACAGCTCCTACGAGCAGTACTTC.

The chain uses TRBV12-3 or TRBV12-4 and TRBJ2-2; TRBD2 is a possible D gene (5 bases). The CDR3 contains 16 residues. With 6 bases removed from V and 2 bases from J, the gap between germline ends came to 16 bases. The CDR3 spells CASSQRLNLNTGELFF. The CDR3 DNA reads TGTGCCAGCAGCCAGCGACTAAACTTAAACACCGGGGAGCTGTTTTTT.

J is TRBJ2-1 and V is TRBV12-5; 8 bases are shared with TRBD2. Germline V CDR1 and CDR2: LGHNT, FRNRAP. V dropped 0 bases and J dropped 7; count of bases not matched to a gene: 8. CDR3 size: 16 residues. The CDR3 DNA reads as TGTGCTAGTGGTTTGGTACGGACTAGCCCGGGGAATGAGCAGTTCTTC. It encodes CASGLVRTSPGNEQFF.

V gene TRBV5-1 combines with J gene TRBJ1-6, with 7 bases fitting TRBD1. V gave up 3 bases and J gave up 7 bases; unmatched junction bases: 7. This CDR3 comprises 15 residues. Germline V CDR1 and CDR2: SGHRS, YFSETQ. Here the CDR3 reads CASSSGTAKNSPLHF. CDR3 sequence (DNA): TGCGCCAGCAGCTCCGGGACAGCAAAAAATTCACCCCTCCACTTT.

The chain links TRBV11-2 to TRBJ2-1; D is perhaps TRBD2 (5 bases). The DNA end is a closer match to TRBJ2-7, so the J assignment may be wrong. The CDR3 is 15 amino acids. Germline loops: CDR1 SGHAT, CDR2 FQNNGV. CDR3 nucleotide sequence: TGTGCCAGCAGCTTCGTAATAGCGTTCTACAATGAGCAGTACTTC. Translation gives CASSFVIAFYNEQYF.

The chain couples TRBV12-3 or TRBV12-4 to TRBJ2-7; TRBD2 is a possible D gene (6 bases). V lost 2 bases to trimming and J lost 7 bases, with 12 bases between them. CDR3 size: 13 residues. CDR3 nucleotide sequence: TGTGCCAGCAGTTTATTCAGGGCGGGGGAGCAGTACTTC. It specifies CASSLFRAGEQYF.

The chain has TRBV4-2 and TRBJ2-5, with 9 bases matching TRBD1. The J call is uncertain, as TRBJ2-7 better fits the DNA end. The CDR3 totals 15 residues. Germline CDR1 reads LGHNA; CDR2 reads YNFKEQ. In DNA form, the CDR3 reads TGTGCCAGCAGCCAAATTGGACAGGGGTCGTCCGAGCAGTACTTC. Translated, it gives CASSQIGQGSSEQYF.

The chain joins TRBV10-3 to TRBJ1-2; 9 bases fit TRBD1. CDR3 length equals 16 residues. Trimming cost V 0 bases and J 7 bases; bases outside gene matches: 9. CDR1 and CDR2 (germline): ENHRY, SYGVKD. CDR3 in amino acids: CAISESVRDRESGYTF. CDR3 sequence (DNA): TGTGCCATCAGTGAGTCCGTCCGGGACAGGGAGAGTGGCTACACCTTC.

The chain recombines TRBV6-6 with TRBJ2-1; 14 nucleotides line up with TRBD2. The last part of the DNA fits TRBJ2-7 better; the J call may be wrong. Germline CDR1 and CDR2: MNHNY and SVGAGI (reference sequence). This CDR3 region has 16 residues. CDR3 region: CASRGLAGARYNEQYF. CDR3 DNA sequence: TGTGCCAGCAGGGGACTAGCGGGAGCCCGCTACAATGAGCAGTACTTC.

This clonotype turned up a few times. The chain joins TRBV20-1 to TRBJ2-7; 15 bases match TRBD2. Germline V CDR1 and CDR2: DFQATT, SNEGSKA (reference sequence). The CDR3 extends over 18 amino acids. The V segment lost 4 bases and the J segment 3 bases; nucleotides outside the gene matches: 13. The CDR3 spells CSAIRDRTSGRGHYEQYF. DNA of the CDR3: TGCAGTGCTATCCGGGACCGGACTAGCGGGAGGGGACACTACGAGCAGTACTTC.

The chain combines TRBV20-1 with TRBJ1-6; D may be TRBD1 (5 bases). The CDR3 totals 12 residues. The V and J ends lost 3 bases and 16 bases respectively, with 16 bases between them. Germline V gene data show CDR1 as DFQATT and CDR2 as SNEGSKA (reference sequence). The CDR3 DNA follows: TGCAGTGCTAGTCTAACTGGTGGACATCTCCACTTT. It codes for CSASLTGGHLHF.

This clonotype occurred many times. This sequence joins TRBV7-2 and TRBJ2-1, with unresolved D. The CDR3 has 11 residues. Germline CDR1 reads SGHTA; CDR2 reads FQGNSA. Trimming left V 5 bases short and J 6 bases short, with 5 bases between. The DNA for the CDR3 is TGTGCCAGCAGCCCCCGCAATGAGCAGTTCTTC. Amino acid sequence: CASSPRNEQFF.

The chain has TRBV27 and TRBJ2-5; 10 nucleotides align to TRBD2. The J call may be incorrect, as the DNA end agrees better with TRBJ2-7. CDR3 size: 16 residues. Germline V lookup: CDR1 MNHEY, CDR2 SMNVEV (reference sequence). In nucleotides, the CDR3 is TGTGCCAGCAGTCCGCTACTAGCGGGGACGACCTACGAGCAGTACTTC. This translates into CASSPLLAGTTYEQYF.

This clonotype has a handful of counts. The CDR3 here is CASSSPRDFSYNEQFF. CDR3 nucleotide sequence: TGTGCCAGCAGCTCCCCCCGGGACTTCTCCTACAATGAGCAGTTCTTC. The gene calls are TRBV11-2 and TRBJ2-1; TRBD2 is a possible D gene (6 bases). V lost 4 bases, J lost 0 bases, and 13 bases lay in between. Germline V CDR1 and CDR2: SGHAT, FQNNGV. The CDR3 has 16 amino acids. The variable domain in full, with the rest retrieved from reference TRBV11-2 and TRBJ2-1, is EAGVAQSPRYKIIEKRQSVAFWCNPISGHATLYWYQQILGQGPKLLIQFQNNGVVDDSQLPKDRFSAERLKGVDSTLKIQPAKLEDSAVYLCASSSPRDFSYNEQFFGPGTRLTVL.

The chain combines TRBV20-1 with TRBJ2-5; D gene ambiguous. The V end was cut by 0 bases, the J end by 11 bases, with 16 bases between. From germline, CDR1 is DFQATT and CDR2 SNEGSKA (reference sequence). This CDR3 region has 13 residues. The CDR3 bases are TGCAGTGCTAGAGATAGAACACACAATGAGCAGTACTTC. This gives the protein CSARDRTHNEQYF.

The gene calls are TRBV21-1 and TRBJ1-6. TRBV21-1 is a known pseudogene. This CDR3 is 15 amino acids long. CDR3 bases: TGTGCCAGCAGCAGGTGGGCCTCCTATAATTCACCCCTCCACTTT. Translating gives CASSRWASYNSPLHF.

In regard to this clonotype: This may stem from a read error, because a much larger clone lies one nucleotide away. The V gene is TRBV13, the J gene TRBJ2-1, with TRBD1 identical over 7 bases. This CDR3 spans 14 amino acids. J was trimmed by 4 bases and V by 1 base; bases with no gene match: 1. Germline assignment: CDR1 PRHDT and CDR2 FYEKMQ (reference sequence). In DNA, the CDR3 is TGTGCCAGCAGCTTAGTGACAGGGTACAATGAGCAGTTCTTC. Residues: CASSLVTGYNEQFF.

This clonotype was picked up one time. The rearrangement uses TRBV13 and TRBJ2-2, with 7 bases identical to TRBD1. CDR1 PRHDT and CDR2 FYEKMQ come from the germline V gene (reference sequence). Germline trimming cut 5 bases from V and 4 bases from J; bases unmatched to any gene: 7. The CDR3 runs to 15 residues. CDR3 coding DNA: TGTGCCAGCAGCGTCGACAGGGTGAGCACCGGGGAGCTGTTTTTT. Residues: CASSVDRVSTGELFF. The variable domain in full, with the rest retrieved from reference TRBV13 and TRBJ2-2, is AAGVIQSPRHLIKEKRETATLKCYPIPRHDTVYWYQQGPGQDPQFLISFYEKMQSDKGSIPDRFSAQQFSDYHSELNMSSLELGDSALYFCASSVDRVSTGELFFGEGSRLTVL.

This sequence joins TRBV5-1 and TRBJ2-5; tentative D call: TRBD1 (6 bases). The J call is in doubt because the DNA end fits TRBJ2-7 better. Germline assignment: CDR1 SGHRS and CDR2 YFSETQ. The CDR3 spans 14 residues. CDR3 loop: CASNSDRLPYEQYF. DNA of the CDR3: TGCGCCAGCAACTCTGACAGGCTTCCCTACGAGCAGTACTTC.

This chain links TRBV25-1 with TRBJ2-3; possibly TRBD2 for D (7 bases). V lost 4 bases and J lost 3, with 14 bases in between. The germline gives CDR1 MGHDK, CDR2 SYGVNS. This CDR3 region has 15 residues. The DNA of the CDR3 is TGTGCCAGCAGTGTAAAGGGGGGGCCGACAGATACGCAGTATTTT. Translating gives CASSVKGGPTDTQYF.

The CDR3 is CASSSDRRLYEQYF. DNA for the CDR3: TGTGCCAGCAGTTCCGACCGTCGATTATACGAGCAGTACTTC. This rearrangement joins TRBV27 to TRBJ2-7; no clear D. Trimming left V 4 bases short and J 4 bases short, with 14 bases between. The germline CDR1 and CDR2 sequences are MNHEY and SMNVEV (reference sequence). The CDR3 has 14 amino acids.

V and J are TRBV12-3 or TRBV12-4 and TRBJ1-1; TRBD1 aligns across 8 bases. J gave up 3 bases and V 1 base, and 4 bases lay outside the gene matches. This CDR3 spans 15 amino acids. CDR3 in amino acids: CASSLGTGRYTEAFF. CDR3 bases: TGTGCCAGCAGTTTAGGGACAGGGAGGTACACTGAAGCTTTCTTT.

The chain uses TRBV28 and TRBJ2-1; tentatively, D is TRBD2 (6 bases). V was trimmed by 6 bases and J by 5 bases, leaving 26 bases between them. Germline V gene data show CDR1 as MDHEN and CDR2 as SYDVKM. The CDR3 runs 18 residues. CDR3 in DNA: TGTGCCAGCAGCCCTTATCCCCCCTCTCCCGGGAGTGACAATGAGCAGTTCTTC. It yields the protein CASSPYPPSPGSDNEQFF.

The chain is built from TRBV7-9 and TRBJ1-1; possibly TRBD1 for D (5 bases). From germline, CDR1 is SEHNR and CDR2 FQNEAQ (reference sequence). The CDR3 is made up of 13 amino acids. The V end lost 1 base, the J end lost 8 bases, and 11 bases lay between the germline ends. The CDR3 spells CASSLGTIPEAFF. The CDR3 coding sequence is TGTGCCAGCAGCTTAGGGACAATCCCCGAAGCTTTCTTT.